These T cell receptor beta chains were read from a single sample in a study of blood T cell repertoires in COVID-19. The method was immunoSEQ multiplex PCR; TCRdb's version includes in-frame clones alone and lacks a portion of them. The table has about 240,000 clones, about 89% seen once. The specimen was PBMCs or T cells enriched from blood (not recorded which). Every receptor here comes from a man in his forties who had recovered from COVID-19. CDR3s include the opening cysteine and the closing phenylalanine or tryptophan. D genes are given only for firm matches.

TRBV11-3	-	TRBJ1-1	CASSFGGMNTEAFF	TGTGCCAGCAGCTTCGGGGGAATGAACACTGAAGCTTTCTTT
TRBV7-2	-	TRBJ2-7	CASSQARGSRYEQYF	TGTGCCAGCAGCCAAGCTAGAGGGAGTAGGTACGAGCAGTACTTC
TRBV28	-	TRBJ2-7	CASSFRLHSYEQYF	TGTGCCAGCAGTTTTCGACTCCACTCCTACGAGCAGTACTTC
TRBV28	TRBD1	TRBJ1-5	CASSPTGDNQPQHF	TGTGCCAGCAGCCCTACAGGGGACAATCAGCCCCAGCATTTT
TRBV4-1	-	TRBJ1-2	CASSQVPDTGGYTF	TGCGCCAGCAGCCAAGTCCCGGACACCGGTGGCTACACCTTC
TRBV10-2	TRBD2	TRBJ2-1	CASSESGTSGMNEQFF	TGCGCCAGCAGTGAGTCTGGGACTAGCGGGATGAATGAGCAGTTCTTC
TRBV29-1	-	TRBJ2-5	CSVARGQETQYF	TGCAGCGTTGCCCGGGGCCAAGAGACCCAGTACTTC
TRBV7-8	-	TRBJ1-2	CASSPNPNNYGYTF	TGTGCCAGCAGCCCTAACCCAAATAACTATGGCTACACCTTC
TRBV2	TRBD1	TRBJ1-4	CASRIRGLNNEKLFF	TGTGCCAGCAGGATCAGGGGGCTTAATAATGAAAAACTGTTTTTT
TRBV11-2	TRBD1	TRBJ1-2	CASSSQTGGARPGYTF	TGTGCCAGCAGCTCACAAACAGGGGGCGCGCGACCTGGCTACACCTTC
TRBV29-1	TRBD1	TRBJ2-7	CSVARTGGYEQYF	TGCAGCGTTGCCCGGACAGGGGGCTACGAGCAGTACTTC
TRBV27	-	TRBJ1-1	CASSLLAENTEAFF	TGTGCCAGCAGTTTATTGGCGGAAAACACTGAAGCTTTCTTT